This T cell receptor beta chain was observed in a study of T-cell memory formation after mild COVID-19 (dated by TCRdb to the early 2020s). For the wider study: TCR sequence clusters from the two donors were found to be largely donor specific. Longitudinal TCRalpha and TCRbeta repertoire sequencing tracked T-cell clones expanding and contracting after mild COVID-19 in two donors. Two young, previously healthy adult volunteers made up the cohort, one male and one female.

Sequencing used an Illumina NovaSeq 6000. TCRalpha and TCRbeta cDNA libraries were constructed by 5'RACE with constant-segment primers, with sample barcodes and unique molecular identifiers being introduced. Trizol reagent was used to extract RNA from every sample. Amplification of the libraries took two PCR steps, and the second step added a second sample barcode plus Illumina TruSeq adapters. Sequencing of libraries was performed on an Illumina NovaSeq with 2 x 150 bp paired-end reads. The study's processing was this. With migec v1.2.7, reads were demultiplexed and then collapsed into UMI-guided consensus sequences. With mixcr v2.1.11, UMI consensuses were aligned to TRA and TRB V and J templates and assembled into clonotypes. Clonotypes were classified as expanded or contracted when called significant by both edgeR and NoisET, with noise models trained on biological replicates. For edgeR calls, the thresholds were a false discovery rate-adjusted p below 0.01 and a log2 fold-change of 1. PCA with hierarchical clustering of max-normalized trajectories of the 1000 most abundant clonotypes was used as exploratory dynamics analysis. The CD4 or CD8 phenotype of responding clones was assigned using the separately sequenced CD4+ and CD8+ repertoires. TCRdb passed the public sequencing reads through fastp at Q25 and MiXCR, retaining productive beta sequences. Rows are unified per CDR3 protein, each entry keeping the most common DNA and genes. These V and J calls are TCRdb output, not the study's own analysis. Here the sample has about 360,000 distinct CDR3 sequences; roughly an eighth occur a single time. Jointly, the top ten make up around a fifth of the sample.

The CDR3 covers 20 residues, taking in both the cysteine and the phenylalanine. Left in the record is the CDR3 DNA by itself, 60 bases read in frame from the first base. Compared with germline, V lacks 8 bases and J lacks 0 bases; bases without a gene match: 21. CDR1 is given as WSHSY and CDR2 as SAAADI, both from the germline V gene. Ficoll-Paque density gradient centrifugation was used to isolate PBMCs. Study-level results and caveats: Balanced CD4/CD8 phenotypes were observed for clones contracting from day 15 to 85, whereas a bias towards CD4+ was observed for a second wave of clones expanding from day 15 to 37. The detection of some responding clones in pre-infection memory suggests that pre-existing cross-reactive memory T cells joined the SARS-CoV-2 response. The second-wave clones that peaked on day 37 were not confirmed to be SARS-CoV-2 specific. Contracting CD4+ clones appeared mostly in the CM and EM memory subsets, whereas CD8+ clones were enriched in EMRA. Only a couple of mild cases were covered by the study, and larger cohorts that include severe cases with pre-infection samples were considered necessary.

This clonotype is medium-sized (0.01 to 0.1%) in its sample. The target of this receptor is not known. The sample holds no much larger clone one base away, and base qualities are not on file. This sequence was found in a man between 18 and 35 years old who had mild COVID-19 (a few samples of this study predate the infection). The sample titles of this study are shuffled in the database, so cell type and time point are left out; the donor was told from shared clones. Source material: PBMCs or a T cell subset sorted from them (not recorded which). The sequence links TRBV10-2 to TRBJ2-3, and 9 junctional nucleotides match TRBD1. CDR3 loop: CASPRFKPGQGVVSTDTQYF. The bases are TGCGCCAGCCCACGCTTTAAACCGGGACAGGGAGTAGTCAGCACAGATACGCAGTATTTT.